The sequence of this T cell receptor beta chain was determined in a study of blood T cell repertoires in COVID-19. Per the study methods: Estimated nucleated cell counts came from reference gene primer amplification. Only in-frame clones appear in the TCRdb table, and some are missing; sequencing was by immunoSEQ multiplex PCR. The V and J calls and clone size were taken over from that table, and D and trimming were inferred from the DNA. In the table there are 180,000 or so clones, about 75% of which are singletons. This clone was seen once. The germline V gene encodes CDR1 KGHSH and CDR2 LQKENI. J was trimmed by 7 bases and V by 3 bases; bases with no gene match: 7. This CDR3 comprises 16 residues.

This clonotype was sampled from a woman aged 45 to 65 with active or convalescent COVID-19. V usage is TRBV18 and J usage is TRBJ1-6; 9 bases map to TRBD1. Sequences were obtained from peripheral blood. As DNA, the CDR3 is TGTGCCAGCTCACCCTTCGACAGGGGGGGAAATTCACCCCTCCACTTT. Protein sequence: CASSPFDRGGNSPLHF.